The present TCR beta chain was sequenced within a study of a mutant IDH1 vaccine in newly diagnosed glioma. Study context: Eight vaccinations went to patients in weeks 1, 3, 5, 7, 11, 15, 19, 23. Vaccines began 4-6 weeks after radiotherapy alone, or with temozolomide cycles. Males made up around 62% and females about 40% of treated patients, whose mean age was around 41 years.

Assay: immunoSEQ multiplex PCR; the TCRdb copy retains only in-frame clones and omits some. The data contain roughly 110,000 clones, about 90% of them singletons. On this clone itself: As yet, its antigen is unknown.

This sample's time point: week 11, during vaccination. Topical imiquimod was applied with each vaccine dose, which held 300 ug of mutant IDH1 20-mer peptide. New astrocytomas of WHO grade 3 or 4 that were IDH1-mutant and ATRX-lost were found in the donors. Per germline, CDR1 LNHDA and CDR2 SQIVND (reference sequence). This CDR3 contains 14 residues. V shed 5 bases and J shed 2 bases, with 12 bases lying between them. The rearrangement uses TRBV19 and TRBJ2-5; D possibly uses TRBD1 or TRBD2 (5 bases each). The sequencing here drew on PBMCs, taken from a glioma patient whose treatment included an IDH1 peptide vaccine. This TCR was recovered from a woman in her forties or fifties with glioma. CDR3 in amino acids: CASSVGAGQETQYF. The CDR3 DNA follows: TGTGCCAGTAGTGTCGGGGCAGGGCAAGAGACCCAGTACTTC.